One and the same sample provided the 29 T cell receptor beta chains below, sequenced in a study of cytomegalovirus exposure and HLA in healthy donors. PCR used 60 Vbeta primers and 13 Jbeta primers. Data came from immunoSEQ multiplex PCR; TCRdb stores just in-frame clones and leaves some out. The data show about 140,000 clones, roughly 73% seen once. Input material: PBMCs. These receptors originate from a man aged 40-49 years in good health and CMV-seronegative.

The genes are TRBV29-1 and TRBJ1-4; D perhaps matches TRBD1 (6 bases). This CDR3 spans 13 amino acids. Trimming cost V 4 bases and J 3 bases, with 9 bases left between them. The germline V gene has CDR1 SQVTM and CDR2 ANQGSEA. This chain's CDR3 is CSVVKGANEKLFF. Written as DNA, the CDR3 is TGCAGCGTTGTCAAGGGGGCTAATGAAAAACTGTTTTTT.

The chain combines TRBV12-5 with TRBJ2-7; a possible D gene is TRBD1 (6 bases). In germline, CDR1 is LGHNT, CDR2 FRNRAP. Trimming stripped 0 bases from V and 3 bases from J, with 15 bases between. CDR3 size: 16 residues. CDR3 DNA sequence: TGTGCTAGTGGTTTGGTCTCAGGGGCGAGCCACTACGAGCAGTACTTC. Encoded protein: CASGLVSGASHYEQYF.

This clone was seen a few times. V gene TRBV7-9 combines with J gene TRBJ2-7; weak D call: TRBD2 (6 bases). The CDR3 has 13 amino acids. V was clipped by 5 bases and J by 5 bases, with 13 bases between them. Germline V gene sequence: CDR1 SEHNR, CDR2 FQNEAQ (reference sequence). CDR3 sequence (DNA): TGTGCCAGCAGCCCGACGTCGGGGGACGAGCAGTACTTC. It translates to CASSPTSGDEQYF. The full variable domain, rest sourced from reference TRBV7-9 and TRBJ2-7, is DTGVSQNPRHKITKRGQNVTFRCDPISEHNRLYWYRQTLGQGPEFLTYFQNEAQLEKSRLLSDRFSAERPKGSFSTLEIQRTEQGDSAMYLCASSPTSGDEQYFGPGTRLTVT.

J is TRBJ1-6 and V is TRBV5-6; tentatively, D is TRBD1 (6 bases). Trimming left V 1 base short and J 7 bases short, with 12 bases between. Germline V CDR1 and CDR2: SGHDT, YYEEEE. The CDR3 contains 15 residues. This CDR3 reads CASSLIAGANSPLHF. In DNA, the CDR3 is TGTGCCAGCAGCTTGATAGCAGGGGCAAATTCACCCCTCCACTTT.

The CDR3 DNA reads as TGTGCCAGCAGCTCGGGGGGATGCGAAGCTTTCTTT. Translating gives CASSSGGCEAFF. V usage is TRBV6-5 and J usage is TRBJ1-1, with D possibly TRBD1 on 5 matching bases. Germline CDR1 and CDR2: MNHEY and SVGAGI. Trimming removed 6 bases at V and 8 bases at J, with 13 bases between. The CDR3 is 12 residues long.

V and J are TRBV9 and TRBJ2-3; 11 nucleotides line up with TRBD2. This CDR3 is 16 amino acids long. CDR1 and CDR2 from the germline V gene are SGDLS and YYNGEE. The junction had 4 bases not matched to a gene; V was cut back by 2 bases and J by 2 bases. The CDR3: CASSVPGLAVTDTQYF. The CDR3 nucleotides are TGTGCCAGCAGCGTCCCGGGACTAGCGGTCACAGATACGCAGTATTTT.

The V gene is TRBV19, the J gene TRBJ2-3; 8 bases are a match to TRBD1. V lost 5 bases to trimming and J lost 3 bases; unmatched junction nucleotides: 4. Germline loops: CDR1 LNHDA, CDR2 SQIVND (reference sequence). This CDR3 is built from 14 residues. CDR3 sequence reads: CASSSRTGTDTQYF. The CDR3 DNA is TGTGCCAGTAGTTCCCGGACAGGGACAGATACGCAGTATTTT.

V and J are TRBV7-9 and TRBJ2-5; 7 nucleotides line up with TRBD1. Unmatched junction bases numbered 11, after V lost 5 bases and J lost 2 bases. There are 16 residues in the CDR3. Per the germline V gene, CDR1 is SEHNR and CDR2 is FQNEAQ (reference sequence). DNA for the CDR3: TGTGCCAGCAGCCTACCCCGGGACAGAAGGCAAGAGACCCAGTACTTC. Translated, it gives CASSLPRDRRQETQYF.

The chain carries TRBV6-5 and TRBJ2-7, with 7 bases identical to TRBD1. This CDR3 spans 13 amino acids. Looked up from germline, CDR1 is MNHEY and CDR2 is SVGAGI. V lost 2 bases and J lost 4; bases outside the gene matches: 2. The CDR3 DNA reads TGTGCCAGCAGTTACGCCAGGGGGTACGAGCAGTACTTC. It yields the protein CASSYARGYEQYF.

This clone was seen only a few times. The CDR3 region is CASSQNWGPNTGELFF. Written as DNA, the CDR3 is TGCGCCAGCAGCCAGAACTGGGGGCCGAACACCGGGGAGCTGTTTTTT. This chain connects TRBV4-1 to TRBJ2-2; TRBD1 is a possible D gene (6 bases). CDR1 MGHRA and CDR2 YSYEKL come from the germline V gene. This CDR3 spans 16 amino acids. Trimming pared 3 bases from V and 0 bases from J, leaving 11 bases between.

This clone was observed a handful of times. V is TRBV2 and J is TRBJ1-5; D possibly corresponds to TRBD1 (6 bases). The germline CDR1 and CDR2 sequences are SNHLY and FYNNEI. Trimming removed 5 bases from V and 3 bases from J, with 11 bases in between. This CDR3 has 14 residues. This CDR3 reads CASSPGQNNQPQHF. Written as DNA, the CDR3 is TGTGCCAGCAGTCCCGGACAGAACAATCAGCCCCAGCATTTT.

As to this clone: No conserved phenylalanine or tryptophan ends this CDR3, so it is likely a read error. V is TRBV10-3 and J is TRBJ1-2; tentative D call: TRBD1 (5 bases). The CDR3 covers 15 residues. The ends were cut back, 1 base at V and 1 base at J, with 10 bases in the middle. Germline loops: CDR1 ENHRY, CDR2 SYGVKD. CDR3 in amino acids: CAISEFLGDNYGYTV. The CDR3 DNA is TGTGCCATCAGTGAGTTTTTAGGGGATAACTATGGCTACACCGTC.

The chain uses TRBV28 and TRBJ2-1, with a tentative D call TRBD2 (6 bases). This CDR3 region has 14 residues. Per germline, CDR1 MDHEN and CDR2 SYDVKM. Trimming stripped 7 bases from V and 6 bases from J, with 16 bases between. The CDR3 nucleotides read TGTGCCAGCACCCTCACGGGGGATGCCAATGAGCAGTTCTTC. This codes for CASTLTGDANEQFF.

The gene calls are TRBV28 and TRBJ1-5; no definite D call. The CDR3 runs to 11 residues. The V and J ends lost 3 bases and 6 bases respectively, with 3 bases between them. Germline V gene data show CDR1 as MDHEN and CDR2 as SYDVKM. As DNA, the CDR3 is TGTGCCAGCAGTTTGAGTCAGCCCCAGCATTTT. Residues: CASSLSQPQHF.

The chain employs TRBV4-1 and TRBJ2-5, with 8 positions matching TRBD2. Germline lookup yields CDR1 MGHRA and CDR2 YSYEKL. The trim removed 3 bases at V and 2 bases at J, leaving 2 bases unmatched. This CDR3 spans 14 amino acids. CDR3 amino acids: CASSHGTRQETQYF. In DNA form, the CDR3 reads TGCGCCAGCAGCCACGGGACTAGACAAGAGACCCAGTACTTC.

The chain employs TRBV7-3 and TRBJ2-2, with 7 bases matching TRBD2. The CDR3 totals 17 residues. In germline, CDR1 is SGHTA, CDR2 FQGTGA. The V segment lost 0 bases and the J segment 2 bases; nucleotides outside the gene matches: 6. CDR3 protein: CASSLTGGAINTGELFF. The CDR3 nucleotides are TGTGCCAGCAGCTTAACGGGAGGGGCCATCAACACCGGGGAGCTGTTTTTT.

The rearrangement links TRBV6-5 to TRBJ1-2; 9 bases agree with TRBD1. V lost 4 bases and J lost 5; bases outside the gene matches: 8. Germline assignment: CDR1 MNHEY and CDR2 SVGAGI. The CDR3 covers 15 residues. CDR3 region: CASSSTGGRNYGYTF. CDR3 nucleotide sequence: TGTGCCAGCAGTTCCACAGGGGGCAGGAATTATGGCTACACCTTC.

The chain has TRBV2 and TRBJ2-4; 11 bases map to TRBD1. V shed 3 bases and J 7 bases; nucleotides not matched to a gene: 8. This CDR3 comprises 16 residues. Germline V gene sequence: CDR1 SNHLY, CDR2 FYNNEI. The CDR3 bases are TGTGCCAGCAGTGACCCCCCCGGGGACAGGGGGAACATTCAGTACTTC. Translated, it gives CASSDPPGDRGNIQYF.

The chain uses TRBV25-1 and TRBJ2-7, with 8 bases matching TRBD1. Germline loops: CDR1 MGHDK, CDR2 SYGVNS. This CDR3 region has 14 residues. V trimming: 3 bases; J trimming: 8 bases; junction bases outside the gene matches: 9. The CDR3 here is CASSEPGGLAKQYF. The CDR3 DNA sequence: TGTGCCAGCAGTGAGCCAGGGGGCTTAGCGAAGCAGTACTTC.

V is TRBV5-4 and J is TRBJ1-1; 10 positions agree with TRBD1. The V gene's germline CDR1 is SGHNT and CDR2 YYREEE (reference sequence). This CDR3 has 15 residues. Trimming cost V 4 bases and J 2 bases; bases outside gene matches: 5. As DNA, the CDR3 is TGTGCCAGCAGCGCAAGGGACAGGGGAAACACTGAAGCTTTCTTT. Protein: CASSARDRGNTEAFF. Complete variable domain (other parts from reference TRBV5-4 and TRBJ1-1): ETGVTQSPTHLIKTRGQQVTLRCSSQSGHNTVSWYQQALGQGPQFIFQYYREEENGRGNFPPRFSGLQFPNYSSELNVNALELDDSALYLCASSARDRGNTEAFFGQGTRLTVV.

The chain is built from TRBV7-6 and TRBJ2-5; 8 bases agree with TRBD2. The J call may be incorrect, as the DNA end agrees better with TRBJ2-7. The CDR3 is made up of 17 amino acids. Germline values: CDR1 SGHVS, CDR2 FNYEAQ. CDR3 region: CASSLDLGTSGNYEQYF. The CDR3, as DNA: TGTGCCAGCAGCTTAGATTTAGGAACTAGCGGCAACTACGAGCAGTACTTC.

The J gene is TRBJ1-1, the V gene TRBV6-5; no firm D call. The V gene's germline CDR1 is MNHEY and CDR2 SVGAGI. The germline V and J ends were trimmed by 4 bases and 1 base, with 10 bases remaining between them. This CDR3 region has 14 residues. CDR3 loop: CASSWERTNTEAFF. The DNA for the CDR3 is TGTGCCAGCAGTTGGGAGCGAACGAACACTGAAGCTTTCTTT.

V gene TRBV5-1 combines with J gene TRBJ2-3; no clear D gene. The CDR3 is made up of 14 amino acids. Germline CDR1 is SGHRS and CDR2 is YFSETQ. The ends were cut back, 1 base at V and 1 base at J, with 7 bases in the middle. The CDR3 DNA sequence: TGCGCCAGCAGCTTGAACAGAGGCACAGATACGCAGTATTTT. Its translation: CASSLNRGTDTQYF.

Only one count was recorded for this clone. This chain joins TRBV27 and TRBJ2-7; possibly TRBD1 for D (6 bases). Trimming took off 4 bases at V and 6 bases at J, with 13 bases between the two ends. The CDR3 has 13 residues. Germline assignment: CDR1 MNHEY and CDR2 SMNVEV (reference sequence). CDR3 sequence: CASSYTGNREQYF. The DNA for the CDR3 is TGTGCCAGCAGTTATACAGGGAATCGCGAGCAGTACTTC.

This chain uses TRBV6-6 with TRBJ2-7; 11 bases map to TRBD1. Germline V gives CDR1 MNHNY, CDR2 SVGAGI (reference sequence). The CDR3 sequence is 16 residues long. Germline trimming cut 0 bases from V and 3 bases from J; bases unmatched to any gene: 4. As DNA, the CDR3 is TGTGCCAGCAGTTACTCTGCTGGGACAGGGGGCTACGAGCAGTACTTC. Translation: CASSYSAGTGGYEQYF.

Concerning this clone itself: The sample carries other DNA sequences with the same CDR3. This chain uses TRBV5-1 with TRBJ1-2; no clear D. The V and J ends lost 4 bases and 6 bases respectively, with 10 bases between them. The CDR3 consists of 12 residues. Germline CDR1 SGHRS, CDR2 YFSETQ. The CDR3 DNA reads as TGCGCCAGCAGCAAAACATTGGATGGCTACACCTTC. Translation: CASSKTLDGYTF.

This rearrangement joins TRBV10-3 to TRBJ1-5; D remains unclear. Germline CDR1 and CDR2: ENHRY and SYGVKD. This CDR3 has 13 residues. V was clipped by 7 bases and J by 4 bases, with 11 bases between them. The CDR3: CAIMGSLNQPQHF. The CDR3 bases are TGTGCCATCATGGGCAGCCTTAATCAGCCCCAGCATTTT.

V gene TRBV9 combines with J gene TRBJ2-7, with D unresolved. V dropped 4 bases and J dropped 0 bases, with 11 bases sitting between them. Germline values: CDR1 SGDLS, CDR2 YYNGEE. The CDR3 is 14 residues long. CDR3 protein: CASSPKLFSYEQYF. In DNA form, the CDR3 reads TGTGCCAGCAGCCCCAAACTGTTCTCCTACGAGCAGTACTTC.

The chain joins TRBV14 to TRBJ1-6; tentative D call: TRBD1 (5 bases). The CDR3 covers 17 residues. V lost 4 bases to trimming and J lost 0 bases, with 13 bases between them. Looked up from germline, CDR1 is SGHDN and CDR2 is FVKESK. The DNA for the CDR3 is TGTGCCAGCAGCCTCCTCCCGGGGGGCTCCTATAATTCACCCCTCCACTTT. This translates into CASSLLPGGSYNSPLHF.